This entry describes one T cell receptor (beta chain). It lacks a known antigen. Given a much more abundant clone one base away, this may be a read error. Library preparation employed PCR. The sequencer listed for this sample is Illumina HiSeq 2500. Molecular barcoding was employed in the preparation of TCR libraries, with unique molecular identifiers being used to normalize TCRbeta repertoire quantification. TCRdb passed the public sequencing reads through fastp at Q25 and MiXCR, retaining productive beta sequences. Duplicate CDR3 protein sequences are folded into a single record with the most common DNA and genes. This sample is represented by 350,000 to 500,000 distinct CDR3 sequences; 43% of them were singletons. The ten top clones hold under 35% of the sample. The treatment or condition label on this specimen signifies: allogeneic hematopoietic cell transplantation with graft depleted of TCRalphabeta T cells and CD19 B cells. The transplant recipients were children given TCRalphabeta/CD19-depleted allogeneic hematopoietic cell grafts.

This specimen comes from a study of T-cell reconstitution after alpha-beta-depleted transplantation in children (dated by TCRdb to about 2016). Background for the entire study: Using TCR repertoire profiling, the study followed T-cell immune reconstitution in a quantitative way in children after TCRalphabeta/CD19-depleted allogeneic hematopoietic cell transplantation. Findings and caveats that apply to the study as a whole: The apparently early alphabetaT-cell count recovery about two months after transplant was reportedly dependent on only several hundred rapidly expanded clones derived from non-depleted graft cells. Over subsequent months, a decline in hyperexpanded clone frequencies was noted, and after one year, T-cell counts and TCRbeta diversity were mostly ascribed to newly produced T cells. In some patients, the high TCRbeta diversity seen at day 60 was put down to recipient T cells and intrathymic progenitors that had survived conditioning.

In the germline V gene (reference sequence), CDR1 corresponds to DFQATT and CDR2 to SNEGSKA. Its CDR3 holds 12 amino acids, cysteine through phenylalanine. CDR3 DNA only is kept here, 36 bases in frame from base 1. The sample here was PBMCs, taken before TCRalphabeta/CD19-depleted stem cell transplant. This sequence originates from a girl aged 2 to 9 with aplastic anemia, due to receive a stem cell transplant. The chain was built from TRBV20-1 and TRBJ2-7; TRBD2 is a possible D gene, resting on 5 matching bases. At the DNA level, the sequence is TGCTGTGCCAGAGCGGACTCCTACGAGCAGTACTTC. Translated, this is CCARADSYEQYF.